This TCR beta chain was captured in a study of blood T cell repertoires in COVID-19. Study-wide context: PBMCs, B-cell-depleted T cells, or T cells were the source of the cDNA or gDNA that made up the material.

Assay: immunoSEQ multiplex PCR; the TCRdb copy retains only in-frame clones and omits some. The data show 95,000 to 120,000 clones, with more than 80% seen just once and approximately 5.1% held by the top ten. V was shortened by 1 base and J by 3 bases, with 13 bases between the two germline ends. Germline CDR1 is SEHNR and CDR2 is FQNEAQ (reference sequence). This CDR3 has 15 amino acids. The source of this sequence is a woman aged 55-69 years with COVID-19, enrolled during active disease. Sequences were obtained from peripheral blood. The chain recombines TRBV7-9 with TRBJ2-7; D may be TRBD2 (6 bases). CDR3 residues: CASSLEEDYHYEQYF. The DNA of the CDR3 is TGTGCCAGCAGCTTAGAAGAGGACTACCACTACGAGCAGTACTTC.